The entry below describes one TCR beta chain. The antigen remains undetermined. The germline CDR1 and CDR2 sequences are SQVTM and ANQGSEA. V was cut by 4 bases and J by 5 bases, with 11 bases left in between. The CDR3 consists of 13 residues. This sample is part of a study of cytomegalovirus exposure and HLA in healthy donors. Data came from immunoSEQ multiplex PCR; TCRdb stores just in-frame clones and leaves some out. The data contain around 99,000 clones, about nine tenths of them singletons. Study-wide results and limits: The study recorded more than 150 TCR beta chains that were cytomegalovirus-associated. One later analysis, an examination of the approximately 130 validation repertoires, found that first-cohort TCR clusters tended to co-occur in them. In vitro work confirmed that three CMV-associated chains recognize CMV antigens.

The receptor was derived from a woman younger than 35 in good health and CMV-seronegative. The specimen was PBMCs. The chain combines TRBV29-1 with TRBJ2-2, with D uncertain. As DNA, the CDR3 is TGCAGCGTTGTAAGGAGCACTACCGGGGAGCTGTTTTTT. Its translation is CSVVRSTTGELFF.